A selection of T cell receptor beta chains follows, all from one sample in a study of draining lymph node invasion in breast cancer. TCRdb used MiXCR to reprocess the bulk RNA-seq reads, holding one entry per CDR3 protein. The sample lists some 2,500 distinct CDR3 sequences, 64% occurring once. The sample comprised sorted memory Tregs from a lymph node. The source of these receptors is a female donor with luminal breast cancer. Both conserved end residues are part of each CDR3. The D gene is left open where the match is weak. The listing skips clone size in some rows; elsewhere it reads once, few, many or a size class.

size,V,J,D,DNA,CDR3
NA,TRBV4-1,TRBJ2-4,NA,TGCGCCAGCAGCCAAGGGGCCGGACAGAAAAACATTCAGTACTTC,CASSQGAGQKNIQYF
NA,TRBV3-1,TRBJ2-1,TRBD2,TGTGCCAGCAGCCAATTACGGCTAGCGGGGGGGATCAATGAGCAGTTCTTC,CASSQLRLAGGINEQFF
NA,TRBV3-1,TRBJ1-2,NA,TGTGCCAGCAGCCAGTATCCGGGGTATGGCTACACCTTC,CASSQYPGYGYTF
NA,TRBV7-9,TRBJ2-3,TRBD2,TGTGCCAGCAGCTCTGGACTAGCGGGCACAGATACGCAGTATTTT,CASSSGLAGTDTQYF
NA,TRBV11-2,TRBJ2-1,TRBD1,TGTGCCAGCAGAAGGACCGGACAGGGGGCCGATGAGCAGTTCTTC,CASRRTGQGADEQFF
NA,TRBV29-1,TRBJ2-1,TRBD2,TGCAGCGTTGGGACTAGCGGGGGAGGTCGCAATGAGCAGTTCTTC,CSVGTSGGGRNEQFF
few,TRBV4-1,TRBJ2-1,TRBD1,TGCGCCAGCAGCCAAGATCCTCCCAGGACAGGGGGTATAGGGGAGCAGTTCTTC,CASSQDPPRTGGIGEQFF
NA,TRBV7-8,TRBJ1-2,TRBD1,TGTGCCAGCAGGCCCAGGGGGGGAGGATATGGCTACACCTTC,CASRPRGGGYGYTF
NA,TRBV4-2,TRBJ1-2,TRBD1,TGTGCCAGCAGCCGACGAACCGGGACAGGGGAGAGGCATGGCTACACCTTC,CASSRRTGTGERHGYTF
few,TRBV5-4,TRBJ2-1,TRBD2,TGTGCCAGCAGCTTGTTGCTAGCGGGCAATGAGCAGTTCTTC,CASSLLLAGNEQFF
NA,TRBV27,TRBJ1-5,NA,TGTGCCAGCAGCCCGAGGACGGGGAGGGATCACCCCCAGCATTTT,CASSPRTGRDHPQHF